This T cell receptor (beta chain) was recovered during a study of blood T cell repertoires in COVID-19. Study-level background: Italy, Spain and the United States were the sources of the convalescent and acute COVID-19 samples.

The CDR3 sequence is 16 residues long. V was clipped by 0 bases and J by 1 base, with 14 bases between them. Germline CDR1 and CDR2: SGDLS and YYNGEE. Seattle enrolled patients during active infection and tracked them longitudinally. TCRdb's table, derived via immunoSEQ multiplex PCR, lists solely in-frame clones and lacks some. The sample carries fewer than 450,000 clones, about nine tenths recorded once. Sequenced material: peripheral blood. This chain joins TRBV9 and TRBJ2-7; D might be TRBD1 (6 bases). The receptor was derived from a woman in her 70s with COVID-19, enrolled during active disease. CDR3 in DNA: TGTGCCAGCAGCGTAGATCTCAGGGGAGAATCCTACGAGCAGTACTTC. Residues: CASSVDLRGESYEQYF.